This T cell receptor (beta chain) was found in a study of shared clonotypes between healthy human individuals. V was pared by 2 bases and J by 5 bases, with 15 bases between. The CDR3 length is 16 residues. Germline V gene data show CDR1 as SGHTA and CDR2 as FQGNSA. Every contributor of samples was a Caucasian grown-up residing in Nashville, Tennessee. TCRdb's copy holds only in-frame clones and misses some; the assay was immunoSEQ multiplex PCR. The sample contains around 2.3 million clones, approximately 94% of which appear only once. The specimen sequenced was naive CD4+ T cells sorted from blood. Sample subset: CD45RA+ positively selected. This sequence was found in a young man in good health. V usage is TRBV7-2 and J usage is TRBJ2-2; tentatively, D is TRBD2 (7 bases). The CDR3 sequence: CASSLRTAGTTGELFF. CDR3 nucleotide sequence: TGTGCCAGCAGCTTAAGGACAGCGGGGACAACCGGGGAGCTGTTTTTT.